This T cell receptor (beta chain) was profiled in a study of T cell changes during pregnancy in multiple sclerosis. Data came from immunoSEQ multiplex PCR; TCRdb stores just in-frame clones and leaves some out. Of approximately 60,000 clones listed, 80% to 95% are singletons. V lost 3 bases and J 5 bases, leaving 7 bases between the germline ends. Per germline, CDR1 SGHAT and CDR2 FQNNGV. The CDR3 has 12 amino acids. This receptor was taken from a female donor in good health, enrolled as a control in a pregnancy study. The starting material was peripheral blood, obtained in the second trimester of pregnancy. J is TRBJ1-1 and V is TRBV11-2; D is unclear. The chain's CDR3 is CASSFRRTEAFF. The DNA for the CDR3 is TGTGCCAGCAGCTTCAGGAGGACTGAAGCTTTCTTT.